This T cell receptor (beta chain) was sequenced during a study of cytomegalovirus exposure and HLA in healthy donors. Whole-study findings and limits: The authors judged a highly shared variant cluster likely a sequencing artifact.

As to this clone: Its target is not known.

The V and J ends lost 9 bases and 7 bases respectively, with 13 bases between them. The CDR3 loop spans 12 amino acids. Germline V gene data show CDR1 as KGHSH and CDR2 as LQKENI. Both 60 Vbeta primers and 13 Jbeta primers went into the PCR. The protocol was immunoSEQ multiplex PCR, while the TCRdb copy is restricted to in-frame clones and leaves out a portion. In total, the table holds approximately 61,000 clones. This chain joins TRBV18 and TRBJ1-3, with D perhaps matching TRBD1 (5 bases). The sequence was collected from a woman between 18 and 30 years old in good health and CMV-seronegative. Sequenced: PBMCs. The CDR3 reads CARRDGGNTIYF. The CDR3 nucleotides read TGTGCCAGGAGAGATGGGGGGAACACCATATATTTT.